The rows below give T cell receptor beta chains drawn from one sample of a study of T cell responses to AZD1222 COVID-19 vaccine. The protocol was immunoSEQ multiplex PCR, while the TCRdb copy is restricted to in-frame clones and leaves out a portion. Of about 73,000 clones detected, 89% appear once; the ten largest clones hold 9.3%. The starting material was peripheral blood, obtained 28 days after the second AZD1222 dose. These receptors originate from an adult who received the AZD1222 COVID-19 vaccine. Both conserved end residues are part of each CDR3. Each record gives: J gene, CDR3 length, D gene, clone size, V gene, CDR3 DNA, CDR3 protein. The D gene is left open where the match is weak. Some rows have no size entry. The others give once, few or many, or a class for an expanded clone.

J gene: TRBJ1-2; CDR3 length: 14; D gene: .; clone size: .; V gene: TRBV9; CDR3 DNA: TGTGCCAGCAGCGTAGGCCGGACCAACTATGGCTACACCTTC; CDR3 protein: CASSVGRTNYGYTF
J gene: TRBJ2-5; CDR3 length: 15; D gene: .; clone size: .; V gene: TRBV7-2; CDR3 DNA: TGTGCCAGCAGCTTTCGGGGCAGGGCGGGGGAGACCCAGTACTTC; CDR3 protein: CASSFRGRAGETQYF
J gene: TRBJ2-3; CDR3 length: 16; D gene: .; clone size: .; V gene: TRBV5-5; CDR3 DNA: TGTGCCAGCAGCTTGGAGGCCCCGACTAGCACAGATACGCAGTATTTT; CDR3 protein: CASSLEAPTSTDTQYF
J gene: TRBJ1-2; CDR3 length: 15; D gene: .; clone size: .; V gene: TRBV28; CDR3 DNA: TGTGCCAGCAGTCCCCCCTGGGGGGGGAGGTATGGCTACACCTTC; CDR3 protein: CASSPPWGGRYGYTF
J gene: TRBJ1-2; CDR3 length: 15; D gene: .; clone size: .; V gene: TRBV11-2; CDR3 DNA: TGTGCCAGCAGCTTATCGTCCAGAGCTAACTATGGCTACACCTTC; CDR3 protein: CASSLSSRANYGYTF
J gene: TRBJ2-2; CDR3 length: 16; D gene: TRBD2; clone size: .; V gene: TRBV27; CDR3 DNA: TGTGCCAGCAGTCCCTGGACTAGCGGGAGTACCGGGGAGCTGTTTTTT; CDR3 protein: CASSPWTSGSTGELFF
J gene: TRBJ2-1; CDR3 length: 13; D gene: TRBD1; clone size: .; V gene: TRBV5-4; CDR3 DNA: TGTGCCAGCAGCTACCGGGACAGGCAGGCCGGGGTCTTC; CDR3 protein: CASSYRDRQAGVF
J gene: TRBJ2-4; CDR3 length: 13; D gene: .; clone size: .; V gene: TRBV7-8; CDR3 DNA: TGTGCCAGCAGCTTCGGAGGGCAGAACATTCAGTACTTC; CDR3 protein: CASSFGGQNIQYF
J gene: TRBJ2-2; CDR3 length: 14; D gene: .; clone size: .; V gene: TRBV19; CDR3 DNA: TGTGCCAGTAGTATACAACTAACGGCCGGGGAGCTGTTTTTT; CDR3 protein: CASSIQLTAGELFF
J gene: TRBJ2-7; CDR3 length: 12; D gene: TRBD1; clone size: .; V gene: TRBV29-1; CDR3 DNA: TGCAGCGTTGAGAACAGGGGATACGAGCAGTACTTC; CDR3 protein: CSVENRGYEQYF
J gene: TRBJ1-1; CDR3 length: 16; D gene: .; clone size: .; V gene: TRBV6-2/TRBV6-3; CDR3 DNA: TGTGCCAGCAGTTGGGAAGTAACAGCCTCGAACACTGAAGCTTTCTTT; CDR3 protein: CASSWEVTASNTEAFF
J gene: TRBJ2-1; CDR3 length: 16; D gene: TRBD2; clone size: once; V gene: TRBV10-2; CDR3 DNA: TGCGCCAGCAGTGAGTGGGAGGGAAGCGCCTACAATGAGCAGTTCTTC; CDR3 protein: CASSEWEGSAYNEQFF
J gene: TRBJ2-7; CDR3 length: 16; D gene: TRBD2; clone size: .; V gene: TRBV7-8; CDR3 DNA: TGTGCCAGCAGCACTGGGAGCGGGGCAACCTCCTACGAGCAGTACTTC; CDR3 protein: CASSTGSGATSYEQYF
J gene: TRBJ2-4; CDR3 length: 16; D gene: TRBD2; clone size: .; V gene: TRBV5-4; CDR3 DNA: TGTGCCAGCAGCTTGGGACTAGCCCCTGCCAAAAACATTCAGTACTTC; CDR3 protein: CASSLGLAPAKNIQYF
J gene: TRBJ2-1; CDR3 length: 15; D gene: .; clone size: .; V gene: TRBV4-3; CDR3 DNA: TGCGCCAGCAGCCAAGGGTCATCCCCCTACAATGAGCAGTTCTTC; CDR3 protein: CASSQGSSPYNEQFF
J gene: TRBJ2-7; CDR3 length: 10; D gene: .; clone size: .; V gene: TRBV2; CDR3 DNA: TGTGCCAGCAGGTGGCTCGAGCAGTACTTC; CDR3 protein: CASRWLEQYF
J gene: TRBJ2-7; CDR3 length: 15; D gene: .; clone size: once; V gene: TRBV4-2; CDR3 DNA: TGTGCCAGCAGCCAAGGCGGACACTCCTCCTACGAGCAGTACTTC; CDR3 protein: CASSQGGHSSYEQYF
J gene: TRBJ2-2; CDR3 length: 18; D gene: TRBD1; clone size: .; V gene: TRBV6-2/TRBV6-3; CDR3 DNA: TGTGCCAGCAGTATAGACCGGGACAGGGCCGGGAAAGGCGGGGAGCTGTTTTTT; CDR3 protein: CASSIDRDRAGKGGELFF
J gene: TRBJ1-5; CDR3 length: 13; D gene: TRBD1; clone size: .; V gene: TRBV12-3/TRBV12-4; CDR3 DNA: TGTGCCAGCAGTTGGACAGGGGATCAGCCCCAGCATTTT; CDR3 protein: CASSWTGDQPQHF
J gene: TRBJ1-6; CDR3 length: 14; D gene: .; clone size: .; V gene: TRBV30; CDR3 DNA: TGTGCCTTCCTAGGCGATGGGGCTAGGTCACCCCTCCACTTT; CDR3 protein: CAFLGDGARSPLHF
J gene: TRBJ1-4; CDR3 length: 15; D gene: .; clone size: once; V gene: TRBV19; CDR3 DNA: TGTGCCAGTAGCACCGCGGGGGGGCAAAGTGAAAAACTGTTTTTT; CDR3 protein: CASSTAGGQSEKLFF
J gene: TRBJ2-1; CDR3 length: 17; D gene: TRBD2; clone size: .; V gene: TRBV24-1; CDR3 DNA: TGTGCCACCAGTGATTCGTCCCCTAGCGGACACTACAATGAGCAGTTCTTC; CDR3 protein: CATSDSSPSGHYNEQFF
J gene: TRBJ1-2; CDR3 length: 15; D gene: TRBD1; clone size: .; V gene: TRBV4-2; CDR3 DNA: TGTGCCAGCAGCCAAGATGAGGGGGCCAACTATGGCTACACCTTC; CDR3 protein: CASSQDEGANYGYTF
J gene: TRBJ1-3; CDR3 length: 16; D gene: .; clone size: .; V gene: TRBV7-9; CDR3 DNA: TGTGCCAGCAGCTTAGCGCTGCGGAGCTCTGGAAACACCATATATTTT; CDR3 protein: CASSLALRSSGNTIYF
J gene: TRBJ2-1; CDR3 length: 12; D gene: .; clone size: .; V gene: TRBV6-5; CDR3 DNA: TGTGCCAGCAGACCTGCGGGTATGGAGCAGTTCTTC; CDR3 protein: CASRPAGMEQFF
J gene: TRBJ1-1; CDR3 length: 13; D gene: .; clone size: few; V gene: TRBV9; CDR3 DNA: TGTGCCAGCAGCGTAGGTATTTCTACTGAAGCTTTCTTT; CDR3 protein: CASSVGISTEAFF
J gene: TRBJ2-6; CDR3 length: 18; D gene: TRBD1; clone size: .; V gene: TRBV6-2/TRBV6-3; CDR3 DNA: TGTGCCAGCAGTTCGGACAGGGGTCCCCGTTTTGGGGCCAACGTCCTGACTTTC; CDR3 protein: CASSSDRGPRFGANVLTF
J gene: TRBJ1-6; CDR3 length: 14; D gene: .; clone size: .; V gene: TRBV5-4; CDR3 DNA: TGTGCCAGCACCTGGGGGGTGGATAATTCACCCCTCCACTTT; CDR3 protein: CASTWGVDNSPLHF
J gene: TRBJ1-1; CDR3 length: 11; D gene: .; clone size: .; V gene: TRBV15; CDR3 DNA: TGTGCCACCAGCTCAGGGACTGAAGCTTTCTTT; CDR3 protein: CATSSGTEAFF